The 17 T cell receptor beta chains in this list originate from one sample, sequenced in a study of Graves' ophthalmopathy and Graves' hyperthyroidism. RNA transcripts were the source from which TCR beta CDR3 regions were amplified. First-round RT-PCR relied on HTBI primers, and a second-round multiplex PCR came next. TCRdb re-analysed the multiplex PCR reads in MiXCR, keeping a single row per CDR3 protein. This table has 580,000 or so distinct CDR3 sequences, roughly 40% appearing once. Sequencing used peripheral blood or thyroid tissue (not recorded which). The receptor set was obtained from an adult man with Graves' hyperthyroidism.

This chain links TRBV5-1 with TRBJ2-5, with a possible D match to TRBD1 (5 bases). Germline V CDR1 and CDR2: SGHRS, YFSETQ. The CDR3 spans 15 residues. V lost 5 bases and J 4 bases, leaving 18 bases between the germline ends. CDR3 protein: CASSGRDPRGETQYF. The CDR3 bases are TGCGCCAGCAGTGGTCGCGACCCTAGGGGAGAGACCCAGTACTTC. Full variable domain (missing parts from reference TRBV5-1 and TRBJ2-5): KAGVTQTPRYLIKTRGQQVTLSCSPISGHRSVSWYQQTPGQGLQFLFEYFSETQRNKGNFPGRFSGRQFSNSRSEMNVSTLELGDSALYLCASSGRDPRGETQYFGPGTRLLVL.

The chain is built from TRBV30 and TRBJ1-1, with D hard to call. Germline V gene lookup returns CDR1 GTSNPN and CDR2 SVGIG (reference sequence). V was shortened by 2 bases and J by 1 base, with 5 bases between the two germline ends. The CDR3 spans 12 residues. The CDR3 DNA sequence: TGTGCCTGGAGTCCCCAGAACACTGAAGCTTTCTTT. Translating gives CAWSPQNTEAFF.

About this clonotype: The CDR3 does not close with the conserved phenylalanine or tryptophan, likely indicating a read error. V and J are TRBV2 and TRBJ1-2; no reliable D call. Germline V gene sequence: CDR1 SNHLY, CDR2 FYNNEI. Trimming removed 5 bases at V and 2 bases at J, with 12 bases between. The CDR3 totals 14 residues. CDR3 in DNA: TGTGCCAGCAGTTCCCTGGAGATGAACTATGGCTACACCCTC. Its translation is CASSSLEMNYGYTL.

This clonotype has a count of ten or more. The genes are TRBV2 and TRBJ1-5; the D gene is possibly TRBD1 (5 bases). Germline V gene data show CDR1 as SNHLY and CDR2 as FYNNEI. CDR3 length: 14 amino acids. Trimming cost V 4 bases and J 3 bases, with 10 bases left between them. This CDR3 reads CASSVQGNNQPQHF. In DNA, the CDR3 is TGTGCCAGCAGTGTCCAGGGAAACAATCAGCCCCAGCATTTT.

The table lists this clonotype with a few counts. This rearrangement joins TRBV27 to TRBJ2-5, with 11 positions matching TRBD2. The V gene's germline CDR1 is MNHEY and CDR2 SMNVEV (reference sequence). The CDR3 spans 18 residues. The V and J ends lost 6 bases and 5 bases, in that order; junction bases with no gene match: 17. As DNA, the CDR3 is TGTGCCAGCAGCATATCTCAGTTACTAGCGGGAGCTATTGAGACCCAGTACTTC. It translates to CASSISQLLAGAIETQYF.

On this clonotype itself: The CDR3 ends on some other residue instead of the conserved phenylalanine or tryptophan, so this is likely a read error. The rearrangement uses TRBV28 and TRBJ1-5; 7 bases agree with TRBD1. The CDR3 consists of 15 residues. Germline V gives CDR1 MDHEN, CDR2 SYDVKM. V lost 2 bases and J lost 5; bases outside the gene matches: 6. CDR3 bases: TGTGCCAGCAGTTTAGGAGGGGGCGTACATCAGCCCCAGCATTGT. It is translated as CASSLGGGVHQPQHC.

This clonotype came up many times. V and J are TRBV28 and TRBJ2-7; tentatively, D is TRBD2 (6 bases). Germline V gives CDR1 MDHEN, CDR2 SYDVKM. The CDR3 has 13 residues. The V gene lost 2 bases and the J gene lost 3 bases, with 8 bases spanning the gap. This CDR3 reads CASSLTSSYEQYF. In nucleotides, the CDR3 is TGTGCCAGCAGTTTAACTAGCAGCTACGAGCAGTACTTC.

At least ten counts were recorded for this clonotype. The V gene is TRBV7-2, the J gene TRBJ1-1; D call uncertain. Trimming removed 4 bases at V and 1 base at J, with 16 bases between. Germline CDR1 and CDR2: SGHTA and FQGNSA. The CDR3 consists of 16 residues. The DNA of the CDR3 is TGTGCCAGCAGCTACAATGAATGGGAAGGGAACACTGAAGCTTTCTTT. It codes for CASSYNEWEGNTEAFF.

The J gene is TRBJ1-5, the V gene TRBV10-3; the D is unclear. CDR1 ENHRY and CDR2 SYGVKD come from the germline V gene. This CDR3 spans 15 amino acids. The germline V and J ends were trimmed by 0 bases and 2 bases, with 8 bases remaining between them. CDR3 amino acids: CAISESGLGNQPQHF. The CDR3 nucleotides read TGTGCCATCAGTGAGTCAGGGCTAGGCAATCAGCCCCAGCATTTT.

This clonotype came up many times. The chain employs TRBV7-2 and TRBJ1-6; D is unresolved. CDR3 size: 14 residues. Trimming took off 2 bases at V and 10 bases at J, with 12 bases between the two ends. CDR1 is SGHTA and CDR2 is FQGNSA in the germline V gene. CDR3: CASSLNRANSPLHF. Here the CDR3 DNA reads TGTGCCAGCAGCTTAAATCGGGCAAACTCACCCCTCCACTTT. The full variable domain, in which reference TRBV7-2 and TRBJ1-6 provide the parts outside the CDR3, is GAGVSQSPSNKVTEKGKDVELRCDPISGHTALYWYRQSLGQGLEFLIYFQGNSAPDKSGLPSDRFSAERTGGSVSTLTIQRTQQEDSAVYLCASSLNRANSPLHFGNGTRLTVT.

In its sample, this clonotype was seen many times. The gene calls are TRBV19 and TRBJ2-2; D tentatively reads TRBD1 or TRBD2 (5 bases each). V was cut by 4 bases and J by 2 bases, with 14 bases left in between. Germline V gene lookup returns CDR1 LNHDA and CDR2 SQIVND (reference sequence). The CDR3 is 16 amino acids. Here the CDR3 DNA reads TGTGCCAGTAGTAGTTGGCAGGGAGACAACACCGGGGAGCTGTTTTTT. Encoded protein: CASSSWQGDNTGELFF.

This clonotype was seen once. A junction end diverges from the germline sequence, so it may reflect a read error. V is TRBV7-9 and J is TRBJ2-3; tentative D call: TRBD2 (6 bases). CDR3 length: 14 amino acids. Germline CDR1 and CDR2: SEHNR and FQNEAQ (reference sequence). The CDR3 DNA follows: TGTGCTAGCAGCTCTCTAGCGAAACAAGATACGCAGTATTTT. As protein: CASSSLAKQDTQYF.

The chain carries TRBV20-1 and TRBJ1-4; possibly TRBD1 for D (6 bases). Germline lookup yields CDR1 DFQATT and CDR2 SNEGSKA (reference sequence). The CDR3 is 15 residues long. Trimming took 6 bases from V and 5 from J, leaving 19 bases between them. CDR3 protein: CSAVIAGGPNEKLFF. As DNA, the CDR3 is TGCAGTGCAGTTATAGCGGGGGGGCCAAATGAAAAACTGTTTTTT.

This clonotype occurred many times. The rearrangement joins TRBV4-1 to TRBJ1-1, with D unresolved. There are 13 residues in the CDR3. CDR1 MGHRA and CDR2 YSYEKL come from the germline V gene. Deletions cut 2 bases from V and 4 bases from J, with 8 bases between. This CDR3 reads CASSQNAGTEAFF. The CDR3 DNA is TGCGCCAGCAGCCAAAACGCGGGCACTGAAGCTTTCTTT.

This clonotype was counted a few times. The chain employs TRBV27 and TRBJ1-1; the D is unclear. Germline CDR1 and CDR2: MNHEY and SMNVEV (reference sequence). The CDR3 consists of 14 residues. Between the trimmed V and J ends, which lost 5 bases and 0 bases, there was a span of 10 bases. CDR3 DNA: TGTGCCAGCAGTCCCTTCTCGCTGAACACTGAAGCTTTCTTT. Protein product: CASSPFSLNTEAFF.

Concerning this clonotype: This may come from a read error, since a much larger clone is one base off. The chain has TRBV7-3 and TRBJ2-2; TRBD2 agrees at 11 bases. CDR3 length: 16 amino acids. CDR1 is SGHTA, CDR2 FQGTGA, per germline. Trimming took 8 bases from V and 6 from J; bases not matched to a gene: 11. CDR3 amino acids: CASGPTSGSISGELFF. In DNA form, the CDR3 reads TGTGCCAGCGGCCCAACTAGCGGGAGTATTTCCGGGGAGCTGTTTTTT.

In regard to this clonotype: Possible read error: a much larger clone is one base away. The chain couples TRBV7-9 to TRBJ2-7; D perhaps matches TRBD1 (6 bases). The CDR3 spans 15 residues. V gave up 5 bases and J gave up 2 bases, with 16 bases separating them. CDR1 is SEHNR and CDR2 is FQNEAQ in the germline V gene (reference sequence). In DNA form, the CDR3 reads TGTGCCAGCAGCCCCTGGGCAGGGGTAACCTACGAGCAGTACTTC. It specifies CASSPWAGVTYEQYF.